These T cell receptor beta chains were read from a single sample in a study of blood T cell repertoires in COVID-19. Repertoires were generated with immunoSEQ multiplex PCR, while TCRdb's copy carries only in-frame clones and drops some. The sample consists of under 350,000 clones, roughly 85% of them appearing once. Sequenced sample: peripheral blood. The receptors here all came from a man aged 60-69 years who had recovered from COVID-19. The CDR3 runs from the conserved cysteine through the conserved F or W. Fields, in order: J gene, CDR3 length, V gene, D gene, CDR3 protein. D genes are given only for firm matches.

J: TRBJ2-5
length: 14
V: TRBV6-5
D: TRBD1
CDR3: CASSYSSGQGAQYF

J: TRBJ2-7
length: 13
V: TRBV27
D: TRBD1
CDR3: CASRVTGVNEQYF

J: TRBJ1-2
length: 14
V: TRBV18
D: TRBD1
CDR3: CASSPTGQDYGYTF

J: TRBJ1-5
length: 16
V: TRBV6-1
D: TRBD1
CDR3: CASSGRDRGVWQPQHF

J: TRBJ2-1
length: 13
V: TRBV6-5
D: .
CDR3: CASSHRFRDEQFF

J: TRBJ2-1
length: 16
V: TRBV5-1
D: TRBD1
CDR3: CASSPPGQGAANEQFF

J: TRBJ1-1
length: 16
V: TRBV5-4
D: .
CDR3: CASSSGPGHLNTEAFF

J: TRBJ1-5
length: 16
V: TRBV5-1
D: .
CDR3: CASSLVAGGGNQPQHF

J: TRBJ1-2
length: 11
V: TRBV29-1
D: TRBD1
CDR3: CSVMTGDGYTF

J: TRBJ2-5
length: 15
V: TRBV19
D: .
CDR3: CASSGDWGIQETQYF

J: TRBJ2-1
length: 16
V: TRBV19
D: TRBD2
CDR3: CASSTKTSGRLNEQFF

J: TRBJ1-4
length: 16
V: TRBV7-9
D: .
CDR3: CASSLEIPGVWEKLFF

J: TRBJ1-1
length: 15
V: TRBV5-8
D: TRBD1
CDR3: CASSWDSAMNTEAFF

J: TRBJ2-3
length: 14
V: TRBV5-1
D: TRBD2
CDR3: CASSRTSGRDTQYF

J: TRBJ2-7
length: 14
V: TRBV29-1
D: TRBD2
CDR3: CSVEGTGTTNEQYF

J: TRBJ2-7
length: 12
V: TRBV30
D: TRBD1
CDR3: CAWGTGPSEQYF

J: TRBJ2-1
length: 12
V: TRBV29-1
D: TRBD1
CDR3: CSDTGGWNEQFF

J: TRBJ2-5
length: 18
V: TRBV5-1
D: TRBD1
CDR3: CASSPWSGQGLGGETQYF

J: TRBJ2-7
length: 12
V: TRBV14
D: .
CDR3: CASSQLPYEQYF

J: TRBJ1-1
length: 14
V: TRBV11-2
D: .
CDR3: CASRPWVQVTEAFF

J: TRBJ1-1
length: 16
V: TRBV5-4
D: TRBD1
CDR3: CASSLGQGALVTEAFF

J: TRBJ1-2
length: 13
V: TRBV12-3/TRBV12-4
D: .
CDR3: CASNRAGNYGYTF